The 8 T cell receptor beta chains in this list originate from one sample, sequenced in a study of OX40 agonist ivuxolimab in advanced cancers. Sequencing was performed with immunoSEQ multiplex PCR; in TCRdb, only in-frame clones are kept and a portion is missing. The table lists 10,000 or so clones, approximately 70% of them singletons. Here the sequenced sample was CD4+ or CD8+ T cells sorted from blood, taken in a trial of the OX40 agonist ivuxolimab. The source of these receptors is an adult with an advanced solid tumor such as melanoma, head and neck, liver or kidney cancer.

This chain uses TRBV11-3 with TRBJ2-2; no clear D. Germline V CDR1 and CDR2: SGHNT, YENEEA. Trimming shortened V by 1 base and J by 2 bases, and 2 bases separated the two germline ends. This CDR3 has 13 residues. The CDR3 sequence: CASSLVNTGELFF. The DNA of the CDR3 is TGTGCCAGCAGCTTAGTTAACACCGGGGAGCTGTTTTTT.

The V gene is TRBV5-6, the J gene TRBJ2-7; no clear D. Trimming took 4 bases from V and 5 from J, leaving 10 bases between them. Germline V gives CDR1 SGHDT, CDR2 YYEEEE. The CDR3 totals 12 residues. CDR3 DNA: TGTGCCAGCAGCCTGGTAAGGGACGAGCAGTACTTC. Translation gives CASSLVRDEQYF.

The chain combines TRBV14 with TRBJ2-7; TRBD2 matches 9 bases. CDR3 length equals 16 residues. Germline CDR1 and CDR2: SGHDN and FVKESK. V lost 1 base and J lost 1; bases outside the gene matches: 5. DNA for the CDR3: TGTGCCAGCAGCCAAGCGTCGGGACTAGCTTCCTACGAGCAGTACTTC. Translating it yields CASSQASGLASYEQYF.

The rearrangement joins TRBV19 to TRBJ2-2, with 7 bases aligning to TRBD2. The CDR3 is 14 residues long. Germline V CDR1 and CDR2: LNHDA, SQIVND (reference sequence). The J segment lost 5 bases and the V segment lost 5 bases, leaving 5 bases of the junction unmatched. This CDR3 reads CASSLTSTTGELFF. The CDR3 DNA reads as TGTGCCAGTAGTCTGACTAGCACGACCGGGGAGCTGTTTTTT. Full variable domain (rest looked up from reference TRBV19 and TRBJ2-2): DGGITQSPKYLFRKEGQNVTLSCEQNLNHDAMYWYRQDPGQGLRLIYYSQIVNDFQKGDIAEGYSVSREKKESFPLTVTSAQKNPTAFYLCASSLTSTTGELFFGEGSRLTVL.

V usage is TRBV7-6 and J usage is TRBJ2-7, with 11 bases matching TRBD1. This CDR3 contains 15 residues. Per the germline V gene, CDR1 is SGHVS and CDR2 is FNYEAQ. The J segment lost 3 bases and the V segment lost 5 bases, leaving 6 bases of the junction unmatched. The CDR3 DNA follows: TGTGCCAGCAGCGCCGGGACAGGGGGAAACTACGAGCAGTACTTC. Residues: CASSAGTGGNYEQYF.

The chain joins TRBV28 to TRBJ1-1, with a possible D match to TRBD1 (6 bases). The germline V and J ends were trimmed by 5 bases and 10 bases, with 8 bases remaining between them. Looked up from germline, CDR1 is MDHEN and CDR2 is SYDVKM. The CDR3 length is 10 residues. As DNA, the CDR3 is TGTGCCAGCAGTAGGGGGAGAGCTTTCTTT. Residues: CASSRGRAFF.

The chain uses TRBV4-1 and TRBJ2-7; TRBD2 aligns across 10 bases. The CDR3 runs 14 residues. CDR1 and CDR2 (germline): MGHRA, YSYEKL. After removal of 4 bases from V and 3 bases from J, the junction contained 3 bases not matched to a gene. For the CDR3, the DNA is TGCGCCAGCAGCCTTGCTAGCGGGAGCTACGAGCAGTACTTC. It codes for CASSLASGSYEQYF.

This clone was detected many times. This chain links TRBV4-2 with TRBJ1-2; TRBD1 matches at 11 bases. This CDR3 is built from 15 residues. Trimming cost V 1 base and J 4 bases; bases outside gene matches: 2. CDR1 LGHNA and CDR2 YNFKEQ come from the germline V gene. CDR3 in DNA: TGTGCCAGCAGCCAAGGGACAGGGGGCGGCTATGGCTACACCTTC. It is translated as CASSQGTGGGYGYTF.